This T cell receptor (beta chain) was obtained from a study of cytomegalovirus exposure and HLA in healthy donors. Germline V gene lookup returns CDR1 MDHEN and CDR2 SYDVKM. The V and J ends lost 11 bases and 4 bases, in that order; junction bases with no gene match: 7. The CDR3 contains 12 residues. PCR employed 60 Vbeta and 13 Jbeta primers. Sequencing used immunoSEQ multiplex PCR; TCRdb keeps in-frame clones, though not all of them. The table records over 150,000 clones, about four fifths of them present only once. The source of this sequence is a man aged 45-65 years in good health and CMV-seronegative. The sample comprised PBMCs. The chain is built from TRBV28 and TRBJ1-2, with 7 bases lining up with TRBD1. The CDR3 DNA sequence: TGTGCCGGAGGGGGCCCAACCTATGGCTACACCTTC. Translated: CAGGGPTYGYTF.